Shown below are 30 T cell receptor beta chains from a single sample sequenced in a study of blood T cell repertoires in COVID-19. The table came from immunoSEQ multiplex PCR; TCRdb's copy has only in-frame clones and leaves some out. Of 350,000 to 550,000 clones in the sample, about 89% are singletons; the top ten hold 4% to 5.5%. Sample: peripheral blood. These TCRs come from a woman between 25 and 40 years old with acute or convalescent COVID-19.

This clone was seen once. J is TRBJ2-7 and V is TRBV13; D not resolved. Germline assignment: CDR1 PRHDT and CDR2 FYEKMQ (reference sequence). CDR3 length: 13 amino acids. V was trimmed by 4 bases and J by 0 bases, leaving 7 bases between them. The CDR3 DNA reads TGTGCCAGCAGCTCCGCCGGCTCCTACGAGCAGTACTTC. Translating it yields CASSSAGSYEQYF.

The chain joins TRBV5-1 to TRBJ1-2; TRBD1 agrees at 8 bases. The CDR3 spans 16 residues. The germline gives CDR1 SGHRS, CDR2 YFSETQ. Losses at the gene ends were 0 bases for V and 2 bases for J; bases not matched to a gene: 6. The CDR3 sequence is CASSLDIGQGNYGYTF. The CDR3 coding sequence is TGCGCCAGCAGCTTGGATATAGGACAGGGAAACTATGGCTACACCTTC.

The chain couples TRBV2 to TRBJ2-7; 8 bases agree with TRBD2. The CDR3 sequence is 14 residues long. V lost 6 bases to trimming and J lost 3 bases; unmatched junction nucleotides: 7. Per the germline V gene, CDR1 is SNHLY and CDR2 is FYNNEI. The CDR3 loop is CASSPTSGDYEQYF. CDR3 in DNA: TGTGCCAGCAGCCCTACTAGCGGAGACTACGAGCAGTACTTC.

The chain uses TRBV11-3 and TRBJ1-1; 9 bases match TRBD1. CDR3 size: 12 residues. Germline assignment: CDR1 SGHNT and CDR2 YENEEA. The V and J ends lost 5 bases and 9 bases, in that order; junction bases with no gene match: 4. The CDR3 loop is CASSPGQGKAFF. The CDR3 DNA follows: TGTGCCAGCAGCCCTGGACAGGGGAAAGCTTTCTTT.

The rearrangement links TRBV4-1 to TRBJ1-2; 7 nucleotides align to TRBD1. The junction had 12 bases not matched to a gene; V was cut back by 4 bases and J by 7 bases. The CDR3 has 15 residues. Germline CDR1 reads MGHRA; CDR2 reads YSYEKL. The CDR3 sequence: CASSPKTGALGGYTF. The CDR3 coding sequence is TGCGCCAGCAGCCCAAAAACAGGGGCTCTTGGTGGCTACACCTTC.

This clone appeared once. This chain joins TRBV6-4 and TRBJ1-1; 7 bases align to TRBD1. This CDR3 region has 13 residues. V was pared by 8 bases and J by 1 base, with 4 bases of the junction left unmatched. CDR1 and CDR2 from the germline V gene are MRHNA and SNTAGT. The CDR3 is CASRDRPNTEAFF. The CDR3 DNA is TGTGCCAGCCGGGACAGACCGAACACTGAAGCTTTCTTT.

Notes on this clone: Additional DNA sequences in this sample encode the identical CDR3. DNA of the CDR3: TGTGCCAGCAGCCAGTCGGCGGGTGAGCAGTTCTTC. Its translation is CASSQSAGEQFF. The chain employs TRBV3-1 (or the pseudogene TRBV3-2) and TRBJ2-1; a possible D gene is TRBD2 (5 bases). The V end was cut by 3 bases, the J end by 9 bases, with 9 bases between. Germline lookup yields CDR1 LGHDT and CDR2 YNNKEL (reference sequence). The CDR3 extends over 12 amino acids.

The chain joins TRBV15 to TRBJ2-3; D is unclear. CDR1 LNHNV and CDR2 YYDKDF come from the germline V gene (reference sequence). Deletions cut 0 bases from V and 7 bases from J, with 11 bases between. The CDR3 loop spans 14 amino acids. The CDR3 reads CATSRDRDTYTQYF. The CDR3 nucleotides read TGTGCCACCAGCAGAGATCGCGACACCTATACGCAGTATTTT.

The gene calls are TRBV9 and TRBJ1-2; D is possibly TRBD1 (6 bases). This CDR3 is built from 13 residues. V was clipped by 6 bases and J by 8 bases, with 17 bases between them. Germline V lookup: CDR1 SGDLS, CDR2 YYNGEE. As DNA, the CDR3 is TGTGCCAGCACGGGAGGACAGTACAGCGGCTACACCTTC. Amino acids: CASTGGQYSGYTF.

This chain links TRBV18 with TRBJ2-5; 7 bases are a match to TRBD2. Germline CDR1 is KGHSH and CDR2 is LQKENI. With V trimmed by 5 bases and J by 5 bases, 5 bases remained unmatched. The CDR3 totals 13 residues. DNA of the CDR3: TGTGCCAGCTCAAGCGGGGTTTACGAGACCCAGTACTTC. Translated: CASSSGVYETQYF.

The chain carries TRBV5-1 and TRBJ2-3; a possible D gene is TRBD2 (5 bases). The CDR3 has 15 amino acids. Germline lookup yields CDR1 SGHRS and CDR2 YFSETQ. Trimming cost V 0 bases and J 6 bases, with 14 bases left between them. This CDR3 reads CASSLDRAGRDTQYF. The CDR3 nucleotides read TGCGCCAGCAGCTTGGACCGGGCGGGTAGGGATACGCAGTATTTT.

This clone was seen a single time. The V call is TRBV2, the J call TRBJ2-7, with D perhaps matching TRBD1 (6 bases). V lost 4 bases, J lost 3 bases, and 13 bases lay in between. This CDR3 has 14 residues. Germline V gives CDR1 SNHLY, CDR2 FYNNEI. CDR3 amino acids: CASSGTEVLYEQYF. The CDR3 region has the DNA TGTGCCAGCAGTGGGACAGAAGTTCTCTACGAGCAGTACTTC.

The gene calls are TRBV11-2 and TRBJ2-1; 8 bases line up with TRBD2. CDR3 length: 14 residues. The junction had 7 bases not matched to a gene; V was cut back by 6 bases and J by 6 bases. Germline V gene data show CDR1 as SGHAT and CDR2 as FQNNGV. CDR3 protein: CASSFRLASNEQFF. The DNA of the CDR3 is TGTGCCAGCAGTTTTAGACTAGCGTCCAATGAGCAGTTCTTC.

This chain connects TRBV5-5 to TRBJ2-5; 7 nucleotides line up with TRBD2. The CDR3 spans 14 residues. CDR1 and CDR2 (germline): SGHKS, YYEKEE (reference sequence). The V segment lost 3 bases and the J segment 0 bases; nucleotides outside the gene matches: 2. The DNA of the CDR3 is TGTGCCAGCAGCTCCGGGACTAACCAAGAGACCCAGTACTTC. Translation gives CASSSGTNQETQYF.

This clone showed up just a few times. This chain links TRBV5-1 with TRBJ2-1; D perhaps matches TRBD1 (6 bases). Germline values: CDR1 SGHRS, CDR2 YFSETQ. V was pared by 4 bases and J by 0 bases, with 14 bases between. The CDR3 has 16 residues. CDR3 sequence: CASSGTTGSSYNEQFF. DNA of the CDR3: TGCGCCAGCAGCGGAACGACAGGAAGCTCCTACAATGAGCAGTTCTTC.

The chain has TRBV28 and TRBJ2-7, with TRBD2 identical over 13 bases. Germline loops: CDR1 MDHEN, CDR2 SYDVKM. Losses at the gene ends were 6 bases for V and 4 bases for J; bases not matched to a gene: 3. The CDR3 covers 14 residues. CDR3 in DNA: TGTGCCAGCAGACTAGCGGGGGGGCTGTACGAGCAGTACTTC. Translated: CASRLAGGLYEQYF.

DNA for the CDR3: TGCGCCAGCAGCCCGCTTAAAGGGGGCGCCAAGCAATCCTATGGCTACACCTTC. Translation gives CASSPLKGGAKQSYGYTF. The chain has TRBV5-1 and TRBJ1-2, with 7 bases fitting TRBD1. This CDR3 contains 18 residues. Germline CDR1 SGHRS, CDR2 YFSETQ. The trim removed 4 bases at V and 4 bases at J, leaving 19 bases unmatched.

The chain joins TRBV7-9 to TRBJ1-1; TRBD1 aligns across 7 bases. Per the germline V gene, CDR1 is SEHNR and CDR2 is FQNEAQ (reference sequence). This CDR3 region has 14 residues. J gave up 1 base and V 5 bases, and 4 bases lay outside the gene matches. The CDR3 sequence: CASSERTGNTEAFF. As DNA, the CDR3 is TGTGCCAGCAGCGAAAGGACAGGGAACACTGAAGCTTTCTTT. The full variable domain, rest sourced from reference TRBV7-9 and TRBJ1-1, is DTGVSQNPRHKITKRGQNVTFRCDPISEHNRLYWYRQTLGQGPEFLTYFQNEAQLEKSRLLSDRFSAERPKGSFSTLEIQRTEQGDSAMYLCASSERTGNTEAFFGQGTRLTVV.

This chain connects TRBV4-1 to TRBJ2-7, with D possibly matching TRBD2 (7 bases). Trimming took off 3 bases at V and 3 bases at J, with 15 bases between the two ends. This CDR3 region has 15 residues. The germline V gene has CDR1 MGHRA and CDR2 YSYEKL. CDR3 sequence reads: CASSHQKGGLYEQYF. The CDR3 bases are TGCGCCAGCAGCCACCAGAAGGGGGGGCTCTACGAGCAGTACTTC.

The chain joins TRBV2 to TRBJ2-1, with 9 bases lining up with TRBD2. Germline lookup yields CDR1 SNHLY and CDR2 FYNNEI. The CDR3 consists of 15 residues. J lost 6 bases, V lost 6 bases, and 9 bases had no gene match. The CDR3 region has the DNA TGTGCCAGCAGGCGGGCTAGCGGGGCAGTCAATGAGCAGTTCTTC. Translated, it gives CASRRASGAVNEQFF.

The CDR3 reads CASSEDRGQDGYTF. The CDR3 DNA sequence: TGCGCCAGCAGCGAGGACAGGGGGCAGGATGGCTACACCTTC. The chain combines TRBV5-1 with TRBJ1-2, with 11 bases identical to TRBD1. The CDR3 runs 14 residues. CDR1 SGHRS and CDR2 YFSETQ come from the germline V gene. The V segment lost 4 bases and the J segment 6 bases; nucleotides outside the gene matches: 5.

The chain combines TRBV7-2 with TRBJ2-5; D is ambiguous. The V end lost 2 bases, the J end lost 0 bases, and 7 bases lay between the germline ends. The CDR3 loop spans 14 amino acids. Germline CDR1 is SGHTA and CDR2 is FQGNSA. The DNA for the CDR3 is TGTGCCAGCAGCTTAATTAGAAACCAAGAGACCCAGTACTTC. Translated: CASSLIRNQETQYF.

This clone was seen only once. The V and J genes are TRBV7-2 and TRBJ2-7, with unresolved D. CDR1 and CDR2 (germline): SGHTA, FQGNSA. The CDR3 length is 12 residues. Trimming removed 3 bases from V and 5 bases from J, with 8 bases in between. The DNA for the CDR3 is TGTGCCAGCAGCTTTGGCCGGGACGAGCAGTACTTC. Its protein product is CASSFGRDEQYF.

The rearrangement links TRBV6-1 to TRBJ1-1; D remains ambiguous. The V end lost 4 bases, the J end lost 3 bases, and 18 bases lay between the germline ends. The germline V gene has CDR1 MNHNS and CDR2 SASEGT. The CDR3 contains 16 residues. The CDR3 is CASSVGPAARDTEAFF. The DNA of the CDR3 is TGTGCCAGCAGTGTTGGCCCGGCAGCGAGGGACACTGAAGCTTTCTTT.

In its sample, this clone was seen a few times. The chain is built from TRBV29-1 and TRBJ2-7; no definite D call. Germline loops: CDR1 SQVTM, CDR2 ANQGSEA. V gave up 5 bases and J gave up 1 base, with 12 bases separating them. The CDR3 totals 13 residues. CDR3 loop: CSVQPGGSYEQYF. The CDR3 nucleotides are TGCAGCGTTCAACCAGGTGGGTCCTACGAGCAGTACTTC.

The chain employs TRBV9 and TRBJ1-6; unclear D gene. The CDR3 covers 14 residues. CDR1 SGDLS and CDR2 YYNGEE come from the germline V gene. V gave up 0 bases and J gave up 9 bases, with 10 bases separating them. The CDR3 DNA follows: TGTGCCAGCAGCGTAGGAGGAGTGGGTTCACCCCTCCACTTT. Translated: CASSVGGVGSPLHF.

DNA of the CDR3: TGTGCCAGCTCATCTGACTATGGCTACACCTTC. Translating it yields CASSSDYGYTF. V gene TRBV18 combines with J gene TRBJ1-2; D is unresolved. Germline V gene sequence: CDR1 KGHSH, CDR2 LQKENI. V was cut by 5 bases and J by 3 bases, with 4 bases left in between. There are 11 residues in the CDR3.

The chain carries TRBV7-8 and TRBJ2-7, with 8 nucleotides matching TRBD1. From germline, CDR1 is SGHVS and CDR2 FQNEAQ. With 4 bases clipped from V and 7 bases from J, the junction kept 12 bases outside the gene matches. This CDR3 is built from 15 residues. For the CDR3, the DNA is TGTGCCAGCAGCTCTAAATGGCAGGGGGCGGAGGAGCAGTACTTC. Its protein product is CASSSKWQGAEEQYF.

The CDR3 DNA reads TGTGCCAGCAGTTTGGGCGGGGCGGGAACCGGGGAGCTGTTTTTT. Translated, it gives CASSLGGAGTGELFF. The chain joins TRBV28 to TRBJ2-2, with a tentative D call TRBD2 (6 bases). The CDR3 has 15 amino acids. Germline V lookup: CDR1 MDHEN, CDR2 SYDVKM. Trimming cost V 3 bases and J 5 bases, with 13 bases left between them.

The V call is TRBV9, the J call TRBJ1-6; possibly TRBD1 for D (6 bases). Germline V gene lookup returns CDR1 SGDLS and CDR2 YYNGEE. V lost 0 bases and J 9 bases, leaving 16 bases between the germline ends. The CDR3 length is 16 residues. CDR3 nucleotides: TGTGCCAGCAGCGTAGCTACGGGGGGGCGCGGTTCACCCCTCCACTTT. This gives the protein CASSVATGGRGSPLHF.